These 17 T cell receptor beta chains originate from one sample sequenced in a study of blood T cell repertoires in COVID-19. The data were produced by immunoSEQ multiplex PCR, yet TCRdb's version contains in-frame clones alone and is incomplete. This sample has a few hundred thousand clones, with around 87% found just once. Source material: PBMCs or T cells enriched from blood (not recorded which). These receptors were taken from a man between 40 and 49 years old in a cohort exposed to, infected with or recovered from COVID-19 (not recorded which).

The chain has TRBV5-4 and TRBJ2-6; 13 positions agree with TRBD2. Per germline, CDR1 SGHNT and CDR2 YYREEE (reference sequence). The CDR3 is 19 residues long. Trimming at V came to 0 bases and at J to 0 bases, leaving 3 bases not matched to a gene. The CDR3 DNA reads TGTGCCAGCAGCTTGGGGGGACTAGCGGGACCCTCTGGGGCCAACGTCCTGACTTTC. This sequence encodes CASSLGGLAGPSGANVLTF.

The J gene is TRBJ2-2, the V gene TRBV19, with 8 bases identical to TRBD1. The CDR3 covers 14 residues. CDR1 and CDR2 (germline): LNHDA, SQIVND (reference sequence). The ends lost 4 bases at V and 6 bases at J; junction bases unmatched: 4. The DNA for the CDR3 is TGTGCCAGTAGTAAGGACAGGGATCCCGGGGAGCTGTTTTTT. It codes for CASSKDRDPGELFF.

This clone was observed once. The V gene is TRBV5-1, the J gene TRBJ2-7, with D maybe TRBD2 (5 bases). CDR1 is SGHRS and CDR2 is YFSETQ in the germline V gene. The CDR3 extends over 16 amino acids. V was trimmed by 1 base and J by 0 bases, leaving 14 bases between them. CDR3 residues: CASSLSPGSPSYEQYF. The CDR3 bases are TGCGCCAGCAGCTTGAGCCCGGGATCGCCCTCCTACGAGCAGTACTTC.

The gene calls are TRBV7-9 and TRBJ2-5, with TRBD1 matching over 7 bases. V lost 2 bases, J lost 4 bases, and 1 base stayed unmatched. There are 13 residues in the CDR3. The V gene's germline CDR1 is SEHNR and CDR2 FQNEAQ (reference sequence). CDR3 nucleotide sequence: TGTGCCAGCAGCTTAACAGGGGCAGAGACCCAGTACTTC. Its protein product is CASSLTGAETQYF.

The CDR3 DNA follows: TGTGCCAGCAGCTTAGCGCAGACAAGGACCGGGGAGCTGTTTTTT. Translating gives CASSLAQTRTGELFF. V gene TRBV7-2 combines with J gene TRBJ2-2; D gene uncertain. The CDR3 spans 15 residues. Trimming shortened V by 0 bases and J by 5 bases, and 10 bases separated the two germline ends. Germline V gene data show CDR1 as SGHTA and CDR2 as FQGNSA.

The chain uses TRBV7-9 and TRBJ1-3, with D hard to call. CDR1 is SEHNR, CDR2 FQNEAQ, per germline (reference sequence). With 0 bases removed from V and 0 bases from J, the gap between germline ends came to 9 bases. CDR3 length equals 16 residues. This CDR3 is CASSLAKEFSGNTIYF. The CDR3 region has the DNA TGTGCCAGCAGCTTAGCGAAGGAGTTCTCTGGAAACACCATATATTTT.

The V call is TRBV2, the J call TRBJ1-1, with D possibly matching TRBD1 (5 bases). The V and J ends lost 7 bases and 4 bases respectively, with 16 bases between them. The CDR3 is made up of 14 amino acids. Germline assignment: CDR1 SNHLY and CDR2 FYNNEI. Here the CDR3 reads CASIPTGGGTEAFF. CDR3 DNA: TGTGCCAGCATCCCGACGGGGGGAGGCACTGAAGCTTTCTTT.

J is TRBJ2-2 and V is TRBV10-3, with D maybe TRBD1 (6 bases). The V end was cut by 10 bases, the J end by 1 base, with 10 bases between. This CDR3 region has 13 residues. CDR1 and CDR2 (germline): ENHRY, SYGVKD. CDR3 bases: TGTGCCAGCATGACAGGGAACACCGGGGAGCTGTTTTTT. The encoded protein is CASMTGNTGELFF.

The chain couples TRBV27 to TRBJ2-2; TRBD1 matches 9 bases. Germline loops: CDR1 MNHEY, CDR2 SMNVEV (reference sequence). J gave up 5 bases and V 7 bases, and 5 bases lay outside the gene matches. The CDR3 length is 14 residues. CDR3 residues: CASKYRGRTGELFF. The CDR3 coding sequence is TGTGCCAGCAAGTACAGGGGGCGGACCGGGGAGCTGTTTTTT.

This clone was observed a handful of times. The chain couples TRBV7-2 to TRBJ1-5; 7 nucleotides line up with TRBD1. This CDR3 contains 13 residues. V shed 8 bases and J 7 bases; nucleotides not matched to a gene: 8. Germline CDR1 and CDR2: SGHTA and FQGNSA. The CDR3 reads CASASRGEQPQHF. The CDR3 DNA is TGTGCCAGCGCTTCCAGGGGGGAACAGCCCCAGCATTTT.

The chain combines TRBV15 with TRBJ2-3, with 13 bases matching TRBD2. There are 16 residues in the CDR3. V shed 5 bases and J 3 bases; nucleotides not matched to a gene: 5. Germline V gene sequence: CDR1 LNHNV, CDR2 YYDKDF (reference sequence). CDR3 region: CATSAGTSGNTDTQYF. CDR3 DNA: TGTGCCACCAGCGCGGGGACTAGCGGGAATACAGATACGCAGTATTTT.

The rearrangement uses TRBV6-5 and TRBJ2-7, with 10 bases matching TRBD2. Germline trimming cut 0 bases from V and 3 bases from J; bases unmatched to any gene: 2. CDR1 and CDR2 (germline): MNHEY, SVGAGI. This CDR3 comprises 15 residues. The DNA of the CDR3 is TGTGCCAGCAGTTACTCAGCGGGAGGGAACTACGAGCAGTACTTC. Translation: CASSYSAGGNYEQYF.

This rearrangement joins TRBV4-1 to TRBJ2-3; D is possibly TRBD2 (6 bases). Trimming cost V 2 bases and J 2 bases, with 8 bases left between them. The CDR3 spans 14 residues. Germline CDR1 is MGHRA and CDR2 is YSYEKL. The CDR3 is CASSQPGLTDTQYF. In DNA form, the CDR3 reads TGCGCCAGCAGCCAACCGGGACTCACAGATACGCAGTATTTT.

The chain carries TRBV5-1 and TRBJ2-1, with 7 bases lining up with TRBD2. This CDR3 has 14 residues. V trimming: 5 bases; J trimming: 3 bases; junction bases outside the gene matches: 5. Germline loops: CDR1 SGHRS, CDR2 YFSETQ. CDR3 loop: CASRWEGLYNEQFF. DNA for the CDR3: TGCGCCAGCAGATGGGAGGGCCTCTACAATGAGCAGTTCTTC.

This clone came up once. The V gene is TRBV5-4, the J gene TRBJ2-3; 7 bases fit TRBD2. Germline V gives CDR1 SGHNT, CDR2 YYREEE (reference sequence). V lost 4 bases, J lost 3 bases, and 11 bases stayed unmatched. The CDR3 has 16 amino acids. CDR3 in DNA: TGTGCCAGCAGCCGAAACCGAGGGGAGGGAACAGATACGCAGTATTTT. Translation: CASSRNRGEGTDTQYF.

The chain combines TRBV20-1 with TRBJ2-1, with 8 bases that match TRBD2. V shed 3 bases, J shed 4 bases, and the junction held 14 bases outside the gene matches. CDR3 length: 17 residues. Germline V gives CDR1 DFQATT, CDR2 SNEGSKA (reference sequence). The CDR3 spells CSASGVMVAGSYNEQFF. Here the CDR3 DNA reads TGCAGTGCTAGTGGGGTGATGGTAGCGGGGTCGTACAATGAGCAGTTCTTC.

This clone was recorded only once. The rearrangement joins TRBV29-1 to TRBJ2-2; 9 nucleotides match TRBD2. Germline V gene data show CDR1 as SQVTM and CDR2 as ANQGSEA. V lost 5 bases to trimming and J lost 7 bases; unmatched junction nucleotides: 11. CDR3 length: 15 amino acids. The CDR3: CSVQSGGSWGGELFF. CDR3 nucleotide sequence: TGCAGCGTTCAAAGCGGGGGGTCGTGGGGCGGGGAGCTGTTTTTT.